The sequence of this T cell receptor beta chain was determined in a study of CD8 T cells in Susac syndrome. Relapsing-remitting disease, either stable or active, was present in the multiple sclerosis controls, who were treatment-naive patients. CDR3 length: 16 amino acids. With 8 bases clipped from V and 5 bases from J, the junction kept 14 bases outside the gene matches. CDR1 DFQATT and CDR2 SNEGSKA come from the germline V gene (reference sequence). RNA amounts of roughly 0.5 to 1 ug underwent reverse transcription with random hexamers. Amplification of TCR beta CDR3 spanned 54 Vbeta and 13 Jbeta via immunoSEQ multiplex PCR. TCRdb passed the immunoSEQ multiplex PCR reads through MiXCR, listing each CDR3 protein once. Of 150,000 to 200,000 distinct CDR3 sequences in the sample, approximately 96% were seen once.

The V call is TRBV20-1, the J call TRBJ1-6; 8 bases align to TRBD1. Sequenced input: CD4+ T cells from PBMCs. The receptor's source is a human donor with multiple sclerosis. This CDR3 is CSLSPGGAVDNSPLHF. CDR3 sequence (DNA): TGCAGTCTCAGTCCAGGGGGCGCGGTTGATAATTCACCCCTCCACTTT.